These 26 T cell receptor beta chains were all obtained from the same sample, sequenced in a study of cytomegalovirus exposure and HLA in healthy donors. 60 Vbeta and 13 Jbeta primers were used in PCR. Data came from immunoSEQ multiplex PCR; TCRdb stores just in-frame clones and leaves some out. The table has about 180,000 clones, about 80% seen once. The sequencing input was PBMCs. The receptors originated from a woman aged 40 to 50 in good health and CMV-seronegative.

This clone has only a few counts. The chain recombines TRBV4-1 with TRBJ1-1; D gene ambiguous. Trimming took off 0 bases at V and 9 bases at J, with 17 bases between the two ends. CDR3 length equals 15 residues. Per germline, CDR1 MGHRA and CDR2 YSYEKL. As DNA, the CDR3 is TGCGCCAGCAGCCAAGATCAGCCGCCACCTAGAAAAGCTTTCTTT. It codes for CASSQDQPPPRKAFF.

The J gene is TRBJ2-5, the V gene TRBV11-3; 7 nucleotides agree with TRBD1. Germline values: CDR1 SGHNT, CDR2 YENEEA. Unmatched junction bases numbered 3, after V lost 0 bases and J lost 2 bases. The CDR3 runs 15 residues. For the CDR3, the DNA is TGTGCCAGCAGCTTAGACGGGACAGCACAAGAGACCCAGTACTTC. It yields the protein CASSLDGTAQETQYF.

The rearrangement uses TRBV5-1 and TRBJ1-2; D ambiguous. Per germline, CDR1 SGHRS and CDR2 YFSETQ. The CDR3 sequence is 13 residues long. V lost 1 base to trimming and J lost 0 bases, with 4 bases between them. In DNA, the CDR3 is TGCGCCAGCAGCTTGCAAACTAACTATGGCTACACCTTC. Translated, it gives CASSLQTNYGYTF.

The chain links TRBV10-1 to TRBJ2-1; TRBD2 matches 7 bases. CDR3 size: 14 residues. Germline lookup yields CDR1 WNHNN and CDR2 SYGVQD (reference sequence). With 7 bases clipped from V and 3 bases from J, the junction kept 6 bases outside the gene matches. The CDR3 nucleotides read TGCGCCAGCACCGTACTAGCGCTCTACAATGAGCAGTTCTTC. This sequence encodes CASTVLALYNEQFF.

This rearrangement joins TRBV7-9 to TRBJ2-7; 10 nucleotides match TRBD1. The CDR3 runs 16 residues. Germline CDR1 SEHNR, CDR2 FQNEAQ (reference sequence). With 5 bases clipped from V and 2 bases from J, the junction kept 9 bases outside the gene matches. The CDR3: CASSPKGDRGPYEQYF. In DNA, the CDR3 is TGTGCCAGCAGCCCCAAGGGAGACAGGGGGCCCTACGAGCAGTACTTC.

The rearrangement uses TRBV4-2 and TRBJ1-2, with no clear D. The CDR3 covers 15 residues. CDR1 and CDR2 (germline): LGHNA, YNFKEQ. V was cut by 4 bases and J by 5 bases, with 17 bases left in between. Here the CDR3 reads CASSRLDVDGYGYTF. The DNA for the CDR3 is TGTGCCAGCAGCCGACTCGACGTTGATGGTTATGGCTACACCTTC.

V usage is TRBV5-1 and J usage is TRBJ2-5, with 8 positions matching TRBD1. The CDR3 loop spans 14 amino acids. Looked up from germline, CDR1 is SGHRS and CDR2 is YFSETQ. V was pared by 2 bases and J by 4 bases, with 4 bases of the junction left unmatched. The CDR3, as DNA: TGCGCCAGCAGCTTATCAGGGGGCGCAGAGACCCAGTACTTC. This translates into CASSLSGGAETQYF.

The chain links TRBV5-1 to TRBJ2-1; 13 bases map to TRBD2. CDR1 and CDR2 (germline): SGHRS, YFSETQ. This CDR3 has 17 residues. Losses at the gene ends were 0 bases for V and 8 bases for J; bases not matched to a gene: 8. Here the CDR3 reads CASSLGALAGGRHEQFF. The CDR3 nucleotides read TGCGCCAGCAGCTTGGGGGCACTAGCGGGAGGGAGGCATGAGCAGTTCTTC.

The CDR3, as DNA: TGTGCCAGCGGAACAGGGGACCGCTACTATGGCTACACCTTC. Translating it yields CASGTGDRYYGYTF. V gene TRBV9 combines with J gene TRBJ1-2; 7 nucleotides match TRBD1. V shed 7 bases, J shed 3 bases, and the junction held 9 bases outside the gene matches. The CDR3 spans 14 residues. Germline V gives CDR1 SGDLS, CDR2 YYNGEE.

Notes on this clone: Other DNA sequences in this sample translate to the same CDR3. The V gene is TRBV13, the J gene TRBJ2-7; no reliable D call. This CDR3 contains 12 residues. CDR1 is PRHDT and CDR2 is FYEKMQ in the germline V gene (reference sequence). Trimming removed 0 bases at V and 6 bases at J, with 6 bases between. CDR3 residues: CASSLGRGEQYF. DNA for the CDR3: TGTGCCAGCAGCTTAGGCCGAGGCGAGCAGTACTTC.

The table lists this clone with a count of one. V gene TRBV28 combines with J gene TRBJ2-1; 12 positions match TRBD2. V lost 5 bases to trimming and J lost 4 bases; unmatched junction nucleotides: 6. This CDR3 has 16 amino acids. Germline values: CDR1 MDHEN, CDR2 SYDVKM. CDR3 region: CASSLRLAGVYNEQFF. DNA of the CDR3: TGTGCCAGCAGTCTTCGACTAGCGGGAGTATACAATGAGCAGTTCTTC.

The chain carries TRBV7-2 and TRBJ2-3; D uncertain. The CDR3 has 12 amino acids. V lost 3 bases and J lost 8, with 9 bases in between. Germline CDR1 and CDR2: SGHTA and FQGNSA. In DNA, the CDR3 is TGTGCCAGCAGCTTTAATCCGGGTACGCAGTATTTT. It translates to CASSFNPGTQYF.

Written as DNA, the CDR3 is TGTGCCAGCAGCCAAGAGCCGGGACAGATCTCCGAGCAGTACTTC. It encodes CASSQEPGQISEQYF. The J gene is TRBJ2-7, the V gene TRBV4-2, with TRBD1 matching 7 bases. V gave up 0 bases and J gave up 6 bases; unmatched junction bases: 8. The germline V gene has CDR1 LGHNA and CDR2 YNFKEQ. The CDR3 length is 15 residues.

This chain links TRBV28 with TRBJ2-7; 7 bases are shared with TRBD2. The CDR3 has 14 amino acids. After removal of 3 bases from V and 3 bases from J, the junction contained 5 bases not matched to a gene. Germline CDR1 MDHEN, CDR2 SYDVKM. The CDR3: CASSFTGGDYEQYF. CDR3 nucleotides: TGTGCCAGCAGTTTTACGGGAGGTGACTACGAGCAGTACTTC.

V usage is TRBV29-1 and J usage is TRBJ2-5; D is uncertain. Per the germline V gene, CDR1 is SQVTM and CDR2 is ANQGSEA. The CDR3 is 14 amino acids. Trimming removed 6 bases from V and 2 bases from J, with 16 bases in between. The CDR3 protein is CSVAPWSAQETQYF. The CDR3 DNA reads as TGCAGCGTCGCCCCCTGGAGCGCACAAGAGACCCAGTACTTC. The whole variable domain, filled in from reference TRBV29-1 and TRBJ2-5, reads SAVISQKPSRDICQRGTSLTIQCQVDSQVTMMFWYRQQPGQSLTLIATANQGSEATYESGFVIDKFPISRPNLTFSTLTVSNMSPEDSSIYLCSVAPWSAQETQYFGPGTRLLVL.

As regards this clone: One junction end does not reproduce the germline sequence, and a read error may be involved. CDR3 amino acids: CASSFGGLELGAF. The CDR3 DNA follows: TGTGCCAGCAGCTTTGGTGGGTTAGAGTTGGGCGCCTTC. The chain uses TRBV11-3 and TRBJ1-2; D uncertain. The CDR3 runs to 13 residues. The germline V gene has CDR1 SGHNT and CDR2 YENEEA.

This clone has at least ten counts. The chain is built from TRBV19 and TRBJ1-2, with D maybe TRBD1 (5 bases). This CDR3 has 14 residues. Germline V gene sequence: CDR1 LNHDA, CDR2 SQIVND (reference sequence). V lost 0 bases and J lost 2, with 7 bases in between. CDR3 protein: CASSIDHRNYGYTF. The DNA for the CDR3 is TGTGCCAGTAGTATAGATCACAGGAACTATGGCTACACCTTC.

The CDR3 sequence is CASSQVGGLAGTEQFF. CDR3 nucleotides: TGCGCCAGCAGCCAAGTGGGGGGACTAGCGGGAACTGAGCAGTTCTTC. This chain connects TRBV4-3 to TRBJ2-1; 13 bases agree with TRBD2. In germline, CDR1 is LGHNA, CDR2 YSLEER. The CDR3 contains 16 residues. With V trimmed by 1 base and J by 9 bases, 6 bases remained unmatched.

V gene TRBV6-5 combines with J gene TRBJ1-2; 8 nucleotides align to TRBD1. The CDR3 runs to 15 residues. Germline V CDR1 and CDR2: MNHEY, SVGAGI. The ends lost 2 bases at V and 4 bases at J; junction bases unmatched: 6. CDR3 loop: CASSYTRTGPYGYTF. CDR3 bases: TGTGCCAGCAGTTACACTAGGACAGGGCCCTATGGCTACACCTTC.

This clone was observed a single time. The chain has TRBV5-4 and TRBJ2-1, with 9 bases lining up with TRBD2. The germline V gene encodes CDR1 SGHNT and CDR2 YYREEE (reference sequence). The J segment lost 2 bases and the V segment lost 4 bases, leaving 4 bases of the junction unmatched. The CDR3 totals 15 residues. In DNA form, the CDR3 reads TGTGCCAGCAGCCCGGGACTAGCTACCTACAATGAGCAGTTCTTC. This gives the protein CASSPGLATYNEQFF.

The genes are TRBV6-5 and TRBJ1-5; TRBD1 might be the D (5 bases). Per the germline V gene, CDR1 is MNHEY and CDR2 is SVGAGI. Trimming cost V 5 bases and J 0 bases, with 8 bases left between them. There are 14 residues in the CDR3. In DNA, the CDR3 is TGTGCCAGCAGTAGGGGTTTTAGCAATCAGCCCCAGCATTTT. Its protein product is CASSRGFSNQPQHF.

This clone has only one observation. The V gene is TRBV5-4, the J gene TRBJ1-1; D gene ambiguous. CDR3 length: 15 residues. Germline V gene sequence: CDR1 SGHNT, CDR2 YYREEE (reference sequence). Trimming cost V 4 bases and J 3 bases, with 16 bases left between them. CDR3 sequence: CASSRPGGSDTEAFF. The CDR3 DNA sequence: TGTGCCAGCAGCCGACCCGGCGGGAGTGACACTGAAGCTTTCTTT.

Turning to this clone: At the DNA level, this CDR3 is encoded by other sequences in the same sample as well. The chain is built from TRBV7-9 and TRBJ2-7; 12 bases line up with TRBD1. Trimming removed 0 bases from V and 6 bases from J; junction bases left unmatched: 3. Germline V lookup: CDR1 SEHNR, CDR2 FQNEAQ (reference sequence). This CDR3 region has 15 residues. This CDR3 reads CASSLAGQGAREQYF. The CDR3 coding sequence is TGTGCCAGCAGCTTAGCGGGACAGGGGGCCCGCGAGCAGTACTTC.

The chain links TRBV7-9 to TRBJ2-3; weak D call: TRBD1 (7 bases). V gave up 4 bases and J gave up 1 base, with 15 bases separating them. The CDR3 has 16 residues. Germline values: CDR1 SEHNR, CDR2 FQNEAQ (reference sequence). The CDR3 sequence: CASSYPSGGRTDTQYF. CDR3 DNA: TGTGCCAGCAGCTACCCTTCAGGGGGGCGCACAGATACGCAGTATTTT.

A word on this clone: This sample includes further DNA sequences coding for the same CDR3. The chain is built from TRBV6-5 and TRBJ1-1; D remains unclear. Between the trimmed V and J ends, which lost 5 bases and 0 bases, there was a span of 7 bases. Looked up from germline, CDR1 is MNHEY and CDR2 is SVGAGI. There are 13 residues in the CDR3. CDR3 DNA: TGTGCCAGCAGTCCTACAGTGAACACTGAAGCTTTCTTT. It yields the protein CASSPTVNTEAFF.

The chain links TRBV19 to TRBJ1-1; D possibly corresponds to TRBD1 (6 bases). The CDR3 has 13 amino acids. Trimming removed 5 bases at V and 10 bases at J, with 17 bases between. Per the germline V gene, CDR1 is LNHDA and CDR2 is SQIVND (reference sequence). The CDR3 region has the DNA TGTGCCAGTAGTGCATTCAGGGGCCGAGGAGCTTTCTTT. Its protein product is CASSAFRGRGAFF.